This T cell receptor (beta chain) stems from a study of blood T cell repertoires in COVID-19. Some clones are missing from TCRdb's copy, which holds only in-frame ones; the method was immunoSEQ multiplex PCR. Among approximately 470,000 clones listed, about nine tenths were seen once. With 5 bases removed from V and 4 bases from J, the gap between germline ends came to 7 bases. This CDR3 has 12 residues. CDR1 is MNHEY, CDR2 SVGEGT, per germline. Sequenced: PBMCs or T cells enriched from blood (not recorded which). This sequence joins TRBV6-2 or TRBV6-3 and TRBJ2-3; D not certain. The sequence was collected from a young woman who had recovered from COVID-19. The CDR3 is CASSLDPDTQYF. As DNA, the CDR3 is TGTGCCAGCAGTCTAGACCCAGATACGCAGTATTTT.